This TCR beta chain originates from a study of cytomegalovirus exposure and HLA in healthy donors. This PCR relied on a set of 60 Vbeta primers and 13 Jbeta primers. Some clones are missing from TCRdb's copy, which holds only in-frame ones; the method was immunoSEQ multiplex PCR. The table has around 150,000 clones, roughly 80% seen once. This CDR3 spans 15 amino acids. CDR1 and CDR2 from the germline V gene are SGDLS and YYNGEE. V trimming: 0 bases; J trimming: 4 bases; junction bases outside the gene matches: 4. The sequencing sample was made of PBMCs. The receptor comes from a man aged 25 to 45 in good health and CMV-seropositive. The chain employs TRBV9 and TRBJ1-1; TRBD1 matches 9 bases. For the CDR3, the DNA is TGTGCCAGCAGCGTAGCGGGACAGGGCAGCACTGAAGCTTTCTTT. Translating it yields CASSVAGQGSTEAFF.